This TCR beta chain derives from a study of human thymus T cells. Only in-frame clones appear in the TCRdb table, and some are missing; sequencing was by immunoSEQ multiplex PCR. This table holds approximately 46,000 clones, 95% found once. This clone was recorded only once. Its target is unknown. Findings of the study overall: Use of V and J genes seemed skewed within the thymic and blood repertoires.

Trimming took 0 bases from V and 4 from J, leaving 15 bases between them. This CDR3 spans 16 amino acids. Germline assignment: CDR1 LGHNA and CDR2 YNFKEQ. Only four of the eight donors provided an approximately 0.45-1 mL blood sample. The gene calls are TRBV4-2 and TRBJ2-5; TRBD1 or TRBD2 may be the D gene (7 bases each). The source of this sequence is a girl under three years old with a congenital heart defect but otherwise immunologically healthy. Sequenced material: blood. CDR3 DNA: TGTGCCAGCAGCCAAGATACCTCAGGGGGGGGAGAGACCCAGTACTTC. Protein sequence: CASSQDTSGGGETQYF.